The TCR beta chain described here comes from a study of blood T cells in healthy people across ages. A second PCR, run for roughly 7 to 11 cycles, used a sample-barcoded 5' primer plus a J-beta primer mix. Carrying 12 random nucleotides, a template-switch adaptor labeled each individual cDNA molecule. MiXCR was run by TCRdb on the 5' RACE reads, yielding one entry per CDR3 protein. The sample includes roughly 800,000 distinct CDR3 sequences, about 36% seen only once; the top ten take about an eighth. The CDR3 covers 15 residues. Germline loops: CDR1 MNHEY, CDR2 SVGAGI. Trimming cost V 6 bases and J 5 bases, with 19 bases left between them.

The sequencing sample was made of blood. This clonotype originated in a man aged 18 to 29 in good health. The V call is TRBV6-5, the J call TRBJ1-1, with a weak D call TRBD1 (6 bases). CDR3 sequence (DNA): TGTGCCAGCAGACCTATCTACAGGGAGCGGACTGAAGCTTTCTTT. It is translated as CASRPIYRERTEAFF.